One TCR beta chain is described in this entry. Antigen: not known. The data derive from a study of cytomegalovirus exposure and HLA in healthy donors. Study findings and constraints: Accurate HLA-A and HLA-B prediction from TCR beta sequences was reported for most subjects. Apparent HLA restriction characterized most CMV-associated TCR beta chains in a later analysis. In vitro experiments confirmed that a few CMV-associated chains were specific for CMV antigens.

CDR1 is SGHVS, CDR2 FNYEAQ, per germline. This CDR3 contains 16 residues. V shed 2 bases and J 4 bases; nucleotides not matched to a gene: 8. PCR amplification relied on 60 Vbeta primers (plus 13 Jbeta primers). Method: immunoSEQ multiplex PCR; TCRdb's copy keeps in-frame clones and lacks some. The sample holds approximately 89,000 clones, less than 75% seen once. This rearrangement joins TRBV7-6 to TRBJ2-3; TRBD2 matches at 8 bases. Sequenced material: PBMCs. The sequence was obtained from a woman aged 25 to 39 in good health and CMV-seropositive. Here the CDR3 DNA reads TGTGCCAGCAGCTTATCCCCGGGACTAGGCGCAGATACGCAGTATTTT. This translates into CASSLSPGLGADTQYF.